These T cell receptor beta chains were read from a single sample in a study of T cells in Graves' hyperthyroidism and ophthalmopathy. From the multiplex PCR reads, TCRdb called clonotypes with MiXCR, one entry per CDR3 protein. The table records about 640,000 distinct CDR3 sequences, just under 45% of them present only once. The source material was peripheral blood or thyroid tissue (not recorded which). Receptors were obtained from an adult man with Graves' disease, either hyperthyroidism or ophthalmopathy (not recorded which). Both conserved end residues are part of each CDR3. D genes are given only for firm matches. Only some rows state a clone size, as once, few, many or a class for expanded clones.

j_gene: TRBJ1-2; d_gene: TRBD1; v_gene: TRBV6-6; abundance: -; CDR3nt: TGTGCCAGCAGACCCTACCGAACAGGGGTTTACTATGGCTACACCTTC; CDR3aa: CASRPYRTGVYYGYTF
j_gene: TRBJ2-5; d_gene: TRBD2; v_gene: TRBV7-2; abundance: -; CDR3nt: TGTGCCAGCAGCTTAACTCCGGCGGGAGGAGGCGAGGAGACCCAGTACTTC; CDR3aa: CASSLTPAGGGEETQYF
j_gene: TRBJ1-1; d_gene: -; v_gene: TRBV6-6; abundance: few; CDR3nt: TGTGCCAGCAGTTACGGGGCGTCTCTTACTCCTTATGCTTTCTTT; CDR3aa: CASSYGASLTPYAFF
j_gene: TRBJ1-1; d_gene: -; v_gene: TRBV29-1; abundance: -; CDR3nt: TGCAGCTTAGGAGGTAGCACTGAAGCTTTCTTT; CDR3aa: CSLGGSTEAFF
j_gene: TRBJ2-2; d_gene: -; v_gene: TRBV24-1; abundance: -; CDR3nt: TGTGCCATCGGGGCACCCGGGGAGCTGTTTTTT; CDR3aa: CAIGAPGELFF
j_gene: TRBJ2-7; d_gene: TRBD2; v_gene: TRBV7-9; abundance: -; CDR3nt: TGTGCCAGCAGCCCTAAGCCCGGGACTAGTCGGCCCTACGAGCAGTACTTC; CDR3aa: CASSPKPGTSRPYEQYF
j_gene: TRBJ2-7; d_gene: -; v_gene: TRBV15; abundance: -; CDR3nt: TGTGCCACCAGCTTGGGGGGGCCTCCCTACGAGCAGTACTTC; CDR3aa: CATSLGGPPYEQYF
j_gene: TRBJ1-2; d_gene: TRBD1; v_gene: TRBV7-8; abundance: -; CDR3nt: TGTGCCAGCAGCTTAGTCCCAGGGGGCGTTGGCTACACCTTC; CDR3aa: CASSLVPGGVGYTF
j_gene: TRBJ1-2; d_gene: -; v_gene: TRBV14; abundance: -; CDR3nt: TGTGCCAGCAGCCAAGGGGTTATCAACTATGGCTACACCTTC; CDR3aa: CASSQGVINYGYTF
j_gene: TRBJ1-1; d_gene: -; v_gene: TRBV5-1; abundance: many; CDR3nt: TGCGCCAGCAGCTCCGACAGATTTGAAGCTTTCTTT; CDR3aa: CASSSDRFEAFF
j_gene: TRBJ2-7; d_gene: TRBD2; v_gene: TRBV20-1; abundance: once; CDR3nt: TGCAGCGCCAGCCAGGGCGGGGGGACCTACGAGCAGTACTTC; CDR3aa: CSASQGGGTYEQYF
j_gene: TRBJ2-7; d_gene: TRBD1; v_gene: TRBV7-9; abundance: few; CDR3nt: TGTGCCAGCAGCCAAGTCGGGACAGGGTATTACGAGCAGTACTTC; CDR3aa: CASSQVGTGYYEQYF
j_gene: TRBJ2-6; d_gene: -; v_gene: TRBV19; abundance: many; CDR3nt: TGTGCCAGTACGGGGAGCTCTGGGGCCAACGTCCTGACTTTC; CDR3aa: CASTGSSGANVLTF
j_gene: TRBJ1-3; d_gene: TRBD1; v_gene: TRBV15; abundance: -; CDR3nt: TGTGCCACCAGCAGAGTTACAGGGGCGAACTCTGGAAACACCATATATTTT; CDR3aa: CATSRVTGANSGNTIYF
j_gene: TRBJ1-1; d_gene: -; v_gene: TRBV11-1; abundance: -; CDR3nt: TGTGCCAGCAGCGTTGACGGGGGGTTCATCACTGAAGCTTTCTTT; CDR3aa: CASSVDGGFITEAFF
j_gene: TRBJ2-7; d_gene: -; v_gene: TRBV7-9; abundance: many; CDR3nt: TGTGCCAGCAGTTCCTGGGCCAGCACCCACGAGCAGTACTTC; CDR3aa: CASSSWASTHEQYF